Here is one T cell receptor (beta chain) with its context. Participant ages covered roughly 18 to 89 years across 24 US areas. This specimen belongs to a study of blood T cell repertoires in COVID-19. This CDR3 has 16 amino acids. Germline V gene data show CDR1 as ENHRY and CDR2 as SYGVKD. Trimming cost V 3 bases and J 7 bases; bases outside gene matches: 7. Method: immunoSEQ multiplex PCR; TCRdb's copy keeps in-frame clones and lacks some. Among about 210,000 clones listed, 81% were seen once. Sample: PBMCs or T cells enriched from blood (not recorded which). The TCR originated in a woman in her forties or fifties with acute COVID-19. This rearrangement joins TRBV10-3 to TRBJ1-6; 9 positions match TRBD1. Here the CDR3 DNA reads TGTGCCATCAGTGACCCCGGGACAGGGACGAATTCACCCCTCCACTTT. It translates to CAISDPGTGTNSPLHF.